Below, 20 T cell receptor beta chains from the same sample are listed, as sequenced in a study of T cell responses to AZD1222 COVID-19 vaccine. Assay used: immunoSEQ multiplex PCR; TCRdb lists only in-frame clones, some missing. The sample records about 42,000 clones, 65% to 85% being singletons. Sequenced material: peripheral blood, taken 28 days after the second AZD1222 dose. These TCRs come from an adult who received the AZD1222 COVID-19 vaccine.

The genes are TRBV5-6 and TRBJ1-6; D gene ambiguous. V shed 4 bases and J shed 6 bases, with 14 bases lying between them. The germline CDR1 and CDR2 sequences are SGHDT and YYEEEE. This CDR3 is built from 15 residues. In DNA, the CDR3 is TGTGCCAGCAGCCCCCTTTCGGACGTTAATTCACCCCTCCACTTT. Translated, it gives CASSPLSDVNSPLHF. The whole variable domain, remainder taken from reference TRBV5-6 and TRBJ1-6, is DAGVTQSPTHLIKTRGQQVTLRCSPKSGHDTVSWYQQALGQGPQFIFQYYEEEERQRGNFPDRFSGHQFPNYSSELNVNALLLGDSALYLCASSPLSDVNSPLHFGNGTRLTVT.

The gene calls are TRBV11-2 and TRBJ1-5; possibly TRBD1 for D (6 bases). V was cut by 5 bases and J by 0 bases, with 8 bases left in between. The germline CDR1 and CDR2 sequences are SGHAT and FQNNGV. This CDR3 has 14 residues. The CDR3 sequence: CASSLGGSNQPQHF. In DNA, the CDR3 is TGTGCCAGCAGCCTAGGGGGTAGCAATCAGCCCCAGCATTTT.

The gene calls are TRBV7-9 and TRBJ2-7, with TRBD2 matching over 7 bases. Germline lookup yields CDR1 SEHNR and CDR2 FQNEAQ (reference sequence). V gave up 0 bases and J gave up 7 bases; unmatched junction bases: 3. This CDR3 has 13 amino acids. The CDR3 sequence: CASSLAGGKEQYF. Here the CDR3 DNA reads TGTGCCAGCAGCTTAGCGGGGGGGAAGGAGCAGTACTTC. The whole variable domain, remainder taken from reference TRBV7-9 and TRBJ2-7, is DTGVSQNPRHKITKRGQNVTFRCDPISEHNRLYWYRQTLGQGPEFLTYFQNEAQLEKSRLLSDRFSAERPKGSFSTLEIQRTEQGDSAMYLCASSLAGGKEQYFGPGTRLTVT.

The genes are TRBV6-5 and TRBJ2-7, with 9 bases fitting TRBD1. The germline V gene has CDR1 MNHEY and CDR2 SVGAGI. The CDR3 consists of 15 residues. J lost 2 bases, V lost 2 bases, and 4 bases had no gene match. The DNA for the CDR3 is TGTGCCAGCAGTTACACGGGACAGGGTACCTACGAGCAGTACTTC. It is translated as CASSYTGQGTYEQYF.

The chain recombines TRBV7-2 with TRBJ2-2; 7 bases match TRBD2. Germline V gene sequence: CDR1 SGHTA, CDR2 FQGNSA. This CDR3 is 14 amino acids long. With 5 bases clipped from V and 1 base from J, the junction kept 1 base outside the gene matches. The CDR3 loop reads CASSRTRNTGELFF. DNA of the CDR3: TGTGCCAGCAGCCGGACTAGGAACACCGGGGAGCTGTTTTTT.

The rearrangement joins TRBV10-2 to TRBJ1-5, with a tentative D call TRBD1 (5 bases). This CDR3 has 14 residues. CDR1 WSHSY and CDR2 SAAADI come from the germline V gene. The V end was cut by 9 bases, the J end by 0 bases, with 12 bases between. CDR3 coding DNA: TGCGCCAGTAGGCCGGGACTTAGCAATCAGCCCCAGCATTTT. Translating it yields CASRPGLSNQPQHF.

A remark on this clone: The same CDR3 is also encoded by other DNA sequences in this sample. This chain connects TRBV18 to TRBJ2-5; 12 bases are a match to TRBD1. Trimming at V came to 0 bases and at J to 4 bases, leaving 3 bases not matched to a gene. CDR3 length equals 16 residues. The V gene's germline CDR1 is KGHSH and CDR2 LQKENI. In DNA form, the CDR3 reads TGTGCCAGCTCACCACCGTGGGACAGGGGGCGAGAGACCCAGTACTTC. Protein: CASSPPWDRGRETQYF.

This clone has just a few counts. V and J are TRBV14 and TRBJ2-7, with 10 bases that match TRBD1. The CDR3 length is 18 residues. Germline V gives CDR1 SGHDN, CDR2 FVKESK. J was trimmed by 5 bases and V by 0 bases; bases with no gene match: 13. The CDR3 protein is CASSQDGLFGTGVHEQYF. In DNA, the CDR3 is TGTGCCAGCAGCCAAGACGGGCTTTTCGGGACAGGGGTCCACGAGCAGTACTTC.

The chain couples TRBV19 to TRBJ1-5; 7 positions agree with TRBD1. Germline V lookup: CDR1 LNHDA, CDR2 SQIVND (reference sequence). The CDR3 consists of 17 residues. V gave up 7 bases and J gave up 1 base; unmatched junction bases: 13. The CDR3, as DNA: TGTGCCAGTACCTCGGGGCAGGGGGTACCCAGCAATCAGCCCCAGCATTTT. Its translation: CASTSGQGVPSNQPQHF.

The V gene is TRBV4-2, the J gene TRBJ1-2; D possibly corresponds to TRBD1 (6 bases). Deletions cut 1 base from V and 3 bases from J, with 6 bases between. CDR3 size: 13 residues. In germline, CDR1 is LGHNA, CDR2 YNFKEQ. CDR3 amino acids: CASSQGQDYGYTF. The CDR3 DNA follows: TGTGCCAGCAGCCAAGGACAGGACTATGGCTACACCTTC.

V gene TRBV12-3 or TRBV12-4 combines with J gene TRBJ1-2; a weak D match, TRBD1 (6 bases). Trimming removed 2 bases from V and 8 bases from J, with 12 bases in between. The CDR3 covers 13 residues. CDR3 sequence (DNA): TGTGCCAGCAGTTTAAGGGGGTTGAGAGGCTACACCTTC. This codes for CASSLRGLRGYTF.

The rearrangement links TRBV28 to TRBJ1-5; the D gene is possibly TRBD1 (6 bases). From germline, CDR1 is MDHEN and CDR2 SYDVKM. CDR3 size: 16 residues. Trimming took off 8 bases at V and 7 bases at J, with 24 bases between the two ends. The CDR3 region is CASHQLQQGNRQPQHF. Here the CDR3 DNA reads TGTGCCAGCCACCAACTTCAACAGGGTAACCGCCAGCCCCAGCATTTT.

The gene calls are TRBV2 and TRBJ1-2; no reliable D call. V was pared by 6 bases and J by 2 bases, with 10 bases between. CDR3 size: 13 residues. Germline CDR1 SNHLY, CDR2 FYNNEI. In DNA, the CDR3 is TGTGCCAGCAGCACAAAAGCCAACTATGGCTACACCTTC. Its protein product is CASSTKANYGYTF.

This chain connects TRBV27 to TRBJ2-7; 7 nucleotides line up with TRBD1. Germline V gene data show CDR1 as MNHEY and CDR2 as SMNVEV (reference sequence). V lost 0 bases, J lost 6 bases, and 8 bases stayed unmatched. This CDR3 is 15 amino acids long. The CDR3 nucleotides read TGTGCCAGCAGTTTATCGAAAAGACAGGGAATCGAGCAGTACTTC. It yields the protein CASSLSKRQGIEQYF.

In DNA form, the CDR3 reads TGTGCCAGCAGCTTGGTGACAGGGGGAAATGAAAAACTGTTTTTT. Translated: CASSLVTGGNEKLFF. The chain uses TRBV5-4 and TRBJ1-4, with 9 bases aligning to TRBD1. Germline V gene data show CDR1 as SGHNT and CDR2 as YYREEE (reference sequence). V dropped 0 bases and J dropped 5; count of bases not matched to a gene: 2. CDR3 length: 15 amino acids.

This clone turned up a few times. Different DNA sequences within this sample yield the same CDR3. The chain has TRBV19 and TRBJ2-3, with D possibly matching TRBD1 (5 bases). The V and J ends lost 1 base and 2 bases respectively, with 7 bases between them. CDR3 size: 14 residues. Per germline, CDR1 LNHDA and CDR2 SQIVND (reference sequence). The CDR3 reads CASSIAGHTDTQYF. DNA of the CDR3: TGTGCCAGTAGTATAGCAGGGCACACAGATACGCAGTATTTT. Full variable domain (remainder filled in from reference TRBV19 and TRBJ2-3): DGGITQSPKYLFRKEGQNVTLSCEQNLNHDAMYWYRQDPGQGLRLIYYSQIVNDFQKGDIAEGYSVSREKKESFPLTVTSAQKNPTAFYLCASSIAGHTDTQYFGPGTRLTVL.

This clone was observed once. The V and J genes are TRBV5-4 and TRBJ1-3, with a weak D call TRBD1 (5 bases). CDR3 length: 16 residues. Germline loops: CDR1 SGHNT, CDR2 YYREEE (reference sequence). Trimming pared 0 bases from V and 0 bases from J, leaving 10 bases between. This CDR3 reads CASSLATGASGNTIYF. For the CDR3, the DNA is TGTGCCAGCAGCTTGGCTACAGGAGCCTCTGGAAACACCATATATTTT.

The chain joins TRBV24-1 to TRBJ2-2; 7 nucleotides align to TRBD1. This CDR3 has 15 residues. V lost 10 bases and J lost 4; bases outside the gene matches: 11. Germline V CDR1 and CDR2: KGHDR, SFDVKD. The CDR3 bases are TGTGCCACATCCGGGACAGACAGATTCACCGGGGAGCTGTTTTTT. It codes for CATSGTDRFTGELFF.

This clone showed up just a few times. The chain couples TRBV7-2 to TRBJ1-6, with 8 bases identical to TRBD1. Germline assignment: CDR1 SGHTA and CDR2 FQGNSA. The junction had 8 bases not matched to a gene; V was cut back by 3 bases and J by 7 bases. This CDR3 comprises 16 residues. CDR3 DNA: TGTGCCAGCAGCTTGAGAAGGACAGGGACAAATTCACCCCTCCACTTT. This gives the protein CASSLRRTGTNSPLHF.

The chain is built from TRBV19 and TRBJ1-2, with a tentative D call TRBD1 (6 bases). V was shortened by 10 bases and J by 9 bases, with 12 bases between the two germline ends. CDR1 and CDR2 (germline): LNHDA, SQIVND (reference sequence). The CDR3 extends over 10 amino acids. CDR3 nucleotides: TGTGCCACTAGGGGGGAGAGCTACACCTTC. Encoded protein: CATRGESYTF.